This TCR beta chain emerged from a study of cytomegalovirus exposure and HLA in healthy donors. The wider study: Across a few hundred genotyped donors, around 80% landed in the Caucasian-associated ancestry cluster.

This clone was counted between two and nine times. What it binds is not known. Primers for the PCR totalled 60 Vbeta and 13 Jbeta. The table came from immunoSEQ multiplex PCR; TCRdb's copy has only in-frame clones and leaves some out. The repertoire consists of approximately 140,000 clones, with 73% occurring once and the leading ten covering 1.3%. Study-wide points: About 87% or about 30% of the time was how often most TCR beta V segments were productive, according to an earlier analysis.

Germline V gives CDR1 SNHLY, CDR2 FYNNEI. Trimming cost V 1 base and J 7 bases, with 8 bases left between them. The CDR3 is made up of 13 amino acids. The TCR sequence derives from a woman aged 40 to 50 in good health and CMV-seronegative. The gene calls are TRBV2 and TRBJ1-5, with D perhaps TRBD1 (5 bases). Sequenced input: PBMCs. The CDR3 reads CASSEVREQPQHF. CDR3 coding DNA: TGTGCCAGCAGTGAAGTCAGGGAACAGCCCCAGCATTTT.